The clone carrying this T cell receptor beta chain was observed a few times. Healthy Caucasians alone served as donors. The sample comes from a study of identical twins. One entry per CDR3 protein results from TCRdb running MiXCR on the 5' RACE reads. The sample has approximately 210,000 distinct CDR3 sequences; approximately 9% are singletons. The ends were cut back, 0 bases at V and 6 bases at J, with 18 bases in the middle. CDR3 length: 17 residues. The germline gives CDR1 LGHDT, CDR2 YNNKEL (reference sequence). Material: memory (CD45RO+) T cells sorted from blood. The source of this sequence is a woman aged 18-30 years in good health. This sequence joins TRBV3-1 and TRBJ2-1, with D perhaps matching TRBD1 or TRBD2 (6 bases each). CDR3 nucleotides: TGTGCCAGCAGCCAAGATAAAACGGGGGCCATTGTCAATGAGCAGTTCTTC. Protein product: CASSQDKTGAIVNEQFF.